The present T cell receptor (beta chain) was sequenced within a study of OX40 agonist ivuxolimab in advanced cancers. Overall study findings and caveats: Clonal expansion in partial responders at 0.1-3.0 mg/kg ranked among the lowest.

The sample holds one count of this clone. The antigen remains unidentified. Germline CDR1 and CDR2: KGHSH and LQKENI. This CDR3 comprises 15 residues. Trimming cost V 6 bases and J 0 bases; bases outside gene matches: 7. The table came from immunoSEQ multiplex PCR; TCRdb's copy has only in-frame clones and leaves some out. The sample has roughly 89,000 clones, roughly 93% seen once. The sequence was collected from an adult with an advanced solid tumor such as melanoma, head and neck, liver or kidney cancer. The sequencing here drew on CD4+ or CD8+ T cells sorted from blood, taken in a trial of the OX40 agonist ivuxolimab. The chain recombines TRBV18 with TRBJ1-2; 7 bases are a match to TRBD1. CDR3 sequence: CASSQDRETNYGYTF. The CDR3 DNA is TGTGCCAGCTCGCAAGACAGGGAAACTAACTATGGCTACACCTTC.